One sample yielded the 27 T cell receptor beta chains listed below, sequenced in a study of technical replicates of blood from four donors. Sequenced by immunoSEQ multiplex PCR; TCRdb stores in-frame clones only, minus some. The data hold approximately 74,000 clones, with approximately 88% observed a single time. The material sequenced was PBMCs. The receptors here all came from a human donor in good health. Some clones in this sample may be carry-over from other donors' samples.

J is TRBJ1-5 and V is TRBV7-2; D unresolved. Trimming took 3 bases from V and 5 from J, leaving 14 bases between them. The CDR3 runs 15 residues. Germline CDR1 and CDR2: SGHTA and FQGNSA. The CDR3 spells CASSFTAGVDQPQHF. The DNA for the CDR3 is TGTGCCAGCAGCTTCACAGCGGGAGTAGATCAGCCCCAGCATTTT.

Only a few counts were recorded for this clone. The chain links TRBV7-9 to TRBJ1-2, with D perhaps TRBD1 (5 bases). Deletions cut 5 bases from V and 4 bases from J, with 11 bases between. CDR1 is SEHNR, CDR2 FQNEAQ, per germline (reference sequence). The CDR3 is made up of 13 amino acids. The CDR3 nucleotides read TGTGCCAGCAGCCTTCAGGGTGGCTATGGCTACACCTTC. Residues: CASSLQGGYGYTF. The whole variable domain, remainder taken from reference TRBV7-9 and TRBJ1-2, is DTGVSQNPRHKITKRGQNVTFRCDPISEHNRLYWYRQTLGQGPEFLTYFQNEAQLEKSRLLSDRFSAERPKGSFSTLEIQRTEQGDSAMYLCASSLQGGYGYTFGSGTRLTVV.

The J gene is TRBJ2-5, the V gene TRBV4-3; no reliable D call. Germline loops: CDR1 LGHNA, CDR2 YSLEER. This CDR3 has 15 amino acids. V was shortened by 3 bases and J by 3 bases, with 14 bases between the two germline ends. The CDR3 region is CASSHATYAEETQYF. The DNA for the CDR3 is TGCGCCAGCAGCCACGCTACCTATGCGGAAGAGACCCAGTACTTC.

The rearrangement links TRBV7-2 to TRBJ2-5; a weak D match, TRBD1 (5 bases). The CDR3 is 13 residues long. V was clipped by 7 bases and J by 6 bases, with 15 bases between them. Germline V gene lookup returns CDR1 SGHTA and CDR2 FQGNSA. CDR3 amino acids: CASTKLREKTQYF. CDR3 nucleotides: TGTGCCAGCACCAAACTCAGGGAAAAGACCCAGTACTTC. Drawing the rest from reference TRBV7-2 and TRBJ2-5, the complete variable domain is GAGVSQSPSNKVTEKGKDVELRCDPISGHTALYWYRQSLGQGLEFLIYFQGNSAPDKSGLPSDRFSAERTGGSVSTLTIQRTQQEDSAVYLCASTKLREKTQYFGPGTRLLVL.

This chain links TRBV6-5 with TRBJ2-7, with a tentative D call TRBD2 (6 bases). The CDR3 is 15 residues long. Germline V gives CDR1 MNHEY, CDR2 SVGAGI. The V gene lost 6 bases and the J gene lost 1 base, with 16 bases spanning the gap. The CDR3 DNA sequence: TGTGCCAGCAGACCGGGAGACCGAGGGTCCTACGAGCAGTACTTC. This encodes CASRPGDRGSYEQYF.

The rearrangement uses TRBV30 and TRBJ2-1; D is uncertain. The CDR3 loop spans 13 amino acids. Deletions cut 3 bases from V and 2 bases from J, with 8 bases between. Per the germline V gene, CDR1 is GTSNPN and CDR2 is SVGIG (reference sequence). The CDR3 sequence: CAWRGLTYNEQFF. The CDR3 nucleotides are TGTGCCTGGAGGGGCTTGACCTACAATGAGCAGTTCTTC. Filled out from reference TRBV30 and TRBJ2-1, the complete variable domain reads SQTIHQWPATLVQPVGSPLSLECTVEGTSNPNLYWYRQAAGRGLQLLFYSVGIGQISSEVPQNLSASRPQDRQFILSSKKLLLSDSGFYLCAWRGLTYNEQFFGPGTRLTVL.

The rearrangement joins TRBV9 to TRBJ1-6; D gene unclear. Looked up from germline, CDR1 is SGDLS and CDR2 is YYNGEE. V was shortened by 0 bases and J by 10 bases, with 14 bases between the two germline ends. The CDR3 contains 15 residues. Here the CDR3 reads CASSVAPGSESPLHF. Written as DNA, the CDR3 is TGTGCCAGCAGCGTAGCCCCGGGGTCGGAGTCACCCCTCCACTTT.

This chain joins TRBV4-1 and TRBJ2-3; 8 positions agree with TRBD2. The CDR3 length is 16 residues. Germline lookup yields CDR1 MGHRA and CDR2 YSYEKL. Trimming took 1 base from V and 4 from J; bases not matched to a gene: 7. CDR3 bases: TGCGCCAGCAGCCAAGCCTCCGGGACTAGTTCAGATACGCAGTATTTT. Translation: CASSQASGTSSDTQYF.

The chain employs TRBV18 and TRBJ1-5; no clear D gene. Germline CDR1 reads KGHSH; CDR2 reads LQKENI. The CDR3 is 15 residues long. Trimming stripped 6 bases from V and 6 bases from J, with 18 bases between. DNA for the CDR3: TGTGCCAGCTCTATGGACGCCACGGGAGGTCAGCCCCAGCATTTT. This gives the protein CASSMDATGGQPQHF.

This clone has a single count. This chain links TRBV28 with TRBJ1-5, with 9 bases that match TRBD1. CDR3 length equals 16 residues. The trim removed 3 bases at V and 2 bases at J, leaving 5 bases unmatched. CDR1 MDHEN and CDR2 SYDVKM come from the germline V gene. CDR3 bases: TGTGCCAGCAGTTTTTCACAGGGGGCAGGCAATCAGCCCCAGCATTTT. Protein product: CASSFSQGAGNQPQHF.

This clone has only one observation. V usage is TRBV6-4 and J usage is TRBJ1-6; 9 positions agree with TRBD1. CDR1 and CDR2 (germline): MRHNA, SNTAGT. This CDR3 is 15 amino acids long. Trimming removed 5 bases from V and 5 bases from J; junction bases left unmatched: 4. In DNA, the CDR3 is TGTGCCAGCAGTACCGGACAGGGGAATAATTCACCCCTCCACTTT. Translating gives CASSTGQGNNSPLHF.

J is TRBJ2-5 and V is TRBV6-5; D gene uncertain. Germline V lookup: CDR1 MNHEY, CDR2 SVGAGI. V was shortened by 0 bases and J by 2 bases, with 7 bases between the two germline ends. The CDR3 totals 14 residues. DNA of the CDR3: TGTGCCAGCAGTTACTCGAACAGTCAAGAGACCCAGTACTTC. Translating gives CASSYSNSQETQYF.

CDR3 in amino acids: CATKDSPGLGEQYF. For the CDR3, the DNA is TGTGCCACCAAGGACAGCCCCGGTTTAGGCGAGCAGTACTTC. The rearrangement joins TRBV2 to TRBJ2-7; the D gene is possibly TRBD1 (6 bases). The CDR3 is 14 residues long. CDR1 is SNHLY and CDR2 is FYNNEI in the germline V gene. V was pared by 10 bases and J by 6 bases, with 22 bases between.

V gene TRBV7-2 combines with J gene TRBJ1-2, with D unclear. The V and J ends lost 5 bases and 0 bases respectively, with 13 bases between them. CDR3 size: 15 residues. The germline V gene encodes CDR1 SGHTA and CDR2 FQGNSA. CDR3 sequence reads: CASSPRWAANYGYTF. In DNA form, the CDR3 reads TGTGCCAGCAGCCCACGGTGGGCAGCTAACTATGGCTACACCTTC.

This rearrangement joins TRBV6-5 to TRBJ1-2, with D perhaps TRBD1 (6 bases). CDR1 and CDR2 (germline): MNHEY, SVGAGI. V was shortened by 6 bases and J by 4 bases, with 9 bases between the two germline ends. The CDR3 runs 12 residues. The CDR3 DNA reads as TGTGCCAGCAGACAGGGTTTCTATGGCTACACCTTC. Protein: CASRQGFYGYTF.

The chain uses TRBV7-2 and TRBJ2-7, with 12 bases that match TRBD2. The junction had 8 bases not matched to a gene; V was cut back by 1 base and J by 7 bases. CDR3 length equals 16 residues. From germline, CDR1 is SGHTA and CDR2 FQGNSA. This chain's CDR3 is CASSLGGTSGRGEQYF. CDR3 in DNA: TGTGCCAGCAGCTTAGGGGGGACTAGCGGGCGCGGAGAGCAGTACTTC.

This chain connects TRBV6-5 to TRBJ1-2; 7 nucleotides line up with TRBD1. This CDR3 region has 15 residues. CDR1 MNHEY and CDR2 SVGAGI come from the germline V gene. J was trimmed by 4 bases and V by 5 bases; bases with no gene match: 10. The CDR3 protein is CASSNDRASSYGYTF. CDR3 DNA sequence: TGTGCCAGCAGTAACGACAGGGCCTCATCCTATGGCTACACCTTC.

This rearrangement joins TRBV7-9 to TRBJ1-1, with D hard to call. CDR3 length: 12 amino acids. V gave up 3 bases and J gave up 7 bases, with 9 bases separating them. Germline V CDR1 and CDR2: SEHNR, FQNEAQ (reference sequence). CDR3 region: CASSFSTIEAFF. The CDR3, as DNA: TGTGCCAGCAGCTTCTCGACAATTGAAGCTTTCTTT.

The CDR3 coding sequence is TGTGCCACCAGCAGAGATACCCCCAGACCCGCTGACTTTAATGAAAAACTGTTTTTT. Translating gives CATSRDTPRPADFNEKLFF. The gene calls are TRBV15 and TRBJ1-4, with D unclear. Germline CDR1 is LNHNV and CDR2 is YYDKDF (reference sequence). This CDR3 spans 19 amino acids. The V and J ends lost 0 bases and 4 bases respectively, with 21 bases between them.

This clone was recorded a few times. CDR3 sequence reads: CASNSRLAWDTQYF. The CDR3 nucleotides are TGTGCCAGTAATTCCCGCCTAGCGTGGGATACGCAGTATTTT. The gene calls are TRBV27 and TRBJ2-3, with D perhaps matching TRBD2 (6 bases). The CDR3 is 14 amino acids. Trimming pared 9 bases from V and 6 bases from J, leaving 19 bases between. Germline V gives CDR1 MNHEY, CDR2 SMNVEV (reference sequence).

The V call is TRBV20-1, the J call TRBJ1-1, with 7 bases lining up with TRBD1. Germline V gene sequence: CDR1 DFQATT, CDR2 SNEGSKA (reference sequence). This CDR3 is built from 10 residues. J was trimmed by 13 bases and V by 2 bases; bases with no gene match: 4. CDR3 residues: CSARSGGLFF. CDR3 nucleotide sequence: TGCAGTGCTAGATCAGGGGGACTTTTCTTT.

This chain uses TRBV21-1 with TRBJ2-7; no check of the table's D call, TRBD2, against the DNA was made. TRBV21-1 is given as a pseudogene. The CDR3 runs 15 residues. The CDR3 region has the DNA TGTGCCAGCAGCAAAAATCCGGGGGGGGTCGGCGAGCAGTACTTC. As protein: CASSKNPGGVGEQYF.

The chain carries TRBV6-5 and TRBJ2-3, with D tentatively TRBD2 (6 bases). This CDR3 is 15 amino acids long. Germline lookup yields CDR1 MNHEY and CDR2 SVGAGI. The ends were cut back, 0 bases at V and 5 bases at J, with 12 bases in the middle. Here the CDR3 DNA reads TGTGCCAGCAGTTACTCGTTCGGGAGTGGAGATACGCAGTATTTT. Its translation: CASSYSFGSGDTQYF.

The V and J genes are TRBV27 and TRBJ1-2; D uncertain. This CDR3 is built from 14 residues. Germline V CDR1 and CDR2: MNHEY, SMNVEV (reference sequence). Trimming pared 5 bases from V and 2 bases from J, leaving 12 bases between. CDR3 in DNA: TGTGCCAGCAGTCTGCGAAAGACAAACTATGGCTACACCTTC. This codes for CASSLRKTNYGYTF.

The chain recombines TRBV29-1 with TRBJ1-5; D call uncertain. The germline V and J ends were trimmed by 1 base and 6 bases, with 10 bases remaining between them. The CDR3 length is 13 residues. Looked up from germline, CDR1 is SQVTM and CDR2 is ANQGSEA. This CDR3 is CSVEVDEGQPQHF. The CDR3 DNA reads TGCAGCGTTGAAGTCGACGAGGGTCAGCCCCAGCATTTT.

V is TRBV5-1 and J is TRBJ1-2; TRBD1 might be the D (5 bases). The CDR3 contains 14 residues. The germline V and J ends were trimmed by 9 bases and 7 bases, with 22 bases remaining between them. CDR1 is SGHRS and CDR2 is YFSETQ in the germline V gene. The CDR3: CATGFGGPRPGYTF. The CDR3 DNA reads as TGCGCCACTGGGTTCGGGGGACCTCGGCCTGGCTACACCTTC. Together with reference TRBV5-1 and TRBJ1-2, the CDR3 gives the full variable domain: KAGVTQTPRYLIKTRGQQVTLSCSPISGHRSVSWYQQTPGQGLQFLFEYFSETQRNKGNFPGRFSGRQFSNSRSEMNVSTLELGDSALYLCATGFGGPRPGYTFGSGTRLTVV.

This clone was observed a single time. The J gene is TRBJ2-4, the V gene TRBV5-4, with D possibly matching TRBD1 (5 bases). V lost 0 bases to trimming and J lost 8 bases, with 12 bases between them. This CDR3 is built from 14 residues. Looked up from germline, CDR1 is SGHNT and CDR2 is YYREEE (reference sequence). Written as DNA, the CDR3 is TGTGCCAGCAGCTTGGAGGGGTGGGGTGACATTCAGTACTTC. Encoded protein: CASSLEGWGDIQYF.